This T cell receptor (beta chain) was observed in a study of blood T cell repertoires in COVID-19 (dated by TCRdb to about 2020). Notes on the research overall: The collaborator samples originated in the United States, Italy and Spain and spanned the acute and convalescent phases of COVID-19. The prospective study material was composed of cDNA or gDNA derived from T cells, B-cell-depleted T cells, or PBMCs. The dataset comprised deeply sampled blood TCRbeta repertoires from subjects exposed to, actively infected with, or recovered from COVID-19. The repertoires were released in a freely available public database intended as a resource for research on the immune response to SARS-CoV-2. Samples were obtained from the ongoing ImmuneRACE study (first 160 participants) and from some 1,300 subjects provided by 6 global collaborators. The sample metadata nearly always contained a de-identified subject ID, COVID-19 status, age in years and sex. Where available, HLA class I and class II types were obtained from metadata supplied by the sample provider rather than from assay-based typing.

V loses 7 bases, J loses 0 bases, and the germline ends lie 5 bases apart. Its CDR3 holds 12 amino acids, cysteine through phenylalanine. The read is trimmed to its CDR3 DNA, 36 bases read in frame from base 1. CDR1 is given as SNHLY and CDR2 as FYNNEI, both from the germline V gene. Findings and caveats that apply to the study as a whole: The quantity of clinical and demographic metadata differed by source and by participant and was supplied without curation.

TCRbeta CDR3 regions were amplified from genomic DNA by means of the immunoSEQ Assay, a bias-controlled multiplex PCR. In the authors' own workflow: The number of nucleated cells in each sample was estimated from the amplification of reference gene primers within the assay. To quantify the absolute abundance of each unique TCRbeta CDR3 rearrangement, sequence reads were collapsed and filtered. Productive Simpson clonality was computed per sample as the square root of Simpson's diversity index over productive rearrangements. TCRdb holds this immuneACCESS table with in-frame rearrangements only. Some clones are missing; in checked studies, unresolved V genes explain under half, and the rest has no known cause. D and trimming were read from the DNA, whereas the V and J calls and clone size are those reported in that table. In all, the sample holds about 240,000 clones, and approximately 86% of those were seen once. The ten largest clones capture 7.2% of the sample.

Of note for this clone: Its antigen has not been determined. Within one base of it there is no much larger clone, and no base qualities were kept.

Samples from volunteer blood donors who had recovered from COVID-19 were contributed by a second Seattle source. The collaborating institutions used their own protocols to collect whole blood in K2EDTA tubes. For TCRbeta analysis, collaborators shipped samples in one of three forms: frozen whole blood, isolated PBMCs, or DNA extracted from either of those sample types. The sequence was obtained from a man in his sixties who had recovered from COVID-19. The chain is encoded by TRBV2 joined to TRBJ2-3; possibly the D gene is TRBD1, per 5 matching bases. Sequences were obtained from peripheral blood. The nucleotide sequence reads TGTGCCAGCAAGGGGAGCACAGATACGCAGTATTTT. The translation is CASKGSTDTQYF.